These 27 T cell receptor beta chains came from one sample sequenced in a study of T cell responses to AZD1222 COVID-19 vaccine. Only in-frame clones appear in the TCRdb table, and some are missing; sequencing was by immunoSEQ multiplex PCR. The table shows approximately 140,000 clones, with around nine tenths occurring only once. This specimen consisted of peripheral blood, obtained on day 0 of AZD1222 vaccination. The receptors shown here come from an adult in good health.

The V and J genes are TRBV4-1 and TRBJ2-7, with D perhaps matching TRBD2 (5 bases). The CDR3 extends over 15 amino acids. Germline lookup yields CDR1 MGHRA and CDR2 YSYEKL. Trimming cost V 3 bases and J 1 base, with 13 bases left between them. The CDR3 DNA sequence: TGCGCCAGCAGCCATCCACTTAGCGAATCCTACGAGCAGTACTTC. This sequence encodes CASSHPLSESYEQYF.

This chain links TRBV25-1 with TRBJ1-4; D remains unclear. Germline assignment: CDR1 MGHDK and CDR2 SYGVNS. Trimming stripped 4 bases from V and 0 bases from J, with 9 bases between. This CDR3 has 15 amino acids. CDR3 nucleotide sequence: TGTGCCAGCAGTGTTGCGGTAGCAACTAATGAAAAACTGTTTTTT. This sequence encodes CASSVAVATNEKLFF.

This rearrangement joins TRBV6-6 to TRBJ2-3; D is unresolved. Germline V gene sequence: CDR1 MNHNY, CDR2 SVGAGI (reference sequence). The V gene lost 0 bases and the J gene lost 4 bases, with 8 bases spanning the gap. The CDR3 consists of 14 residues. CDR3 amino acids: CASSYSPAPDTQYF. CDR3 bases: TGTGCCAGCAGTTACTCGCCAGCACCAGATACGCAGTATTTT.

This chain joins TRBV24-1 and TRBJ2-7, with D perhaps matching TRBD1 (5 bases). The CDR3 has 15 amino acids. V dropped 3 bases and J dropped 0 bases, with 11 bases sitting between them. Germline V lookup: CDR1 KGHDR, CDR2 SFDVKD. In DNA, the CDR3 is TGTGCCACCAGTGATACGGACGACAGCTCCTACGAGCAGTACTTC. Protein: CATSDTDDSSYEQYF.

The chain joins TRBV18 to TRBJ2-3; D possibly corresponds to TRBD1 (5 bases). The ends were cut back, 0 bases at V and 0 bases at J, with 7 bases in the middle. Looked up from germline, CDR1 is KGHSH and CDR2 is LQKENI. This CDR3 has 15 amino acids. The CDR3 DNA sequence: TGTGCCAGCTCACCACCAAGGGGAAGCACAGATACGCAGTATTTT. Encoded protein: CASSPPRGSTDTQYF.

The sample holds one count of this clone. The rearrangement links TRBV14 to TRBJ2-3; D may correspond to TRBD1 or TRBD2 (6 bases each). Trimming removed 2 bases at V and 1 base at J, with 25 bases between. This CDR3 region has 20 residues. Germline CDR1 is SGHDN and CDR2 is FVKESK. CDR3 region: CASSQKRGTWGGGGTDTQYF. The CDR3 nucleotides are TGTGCCAGCAGCCAAAAGAGGGGGACTTGGGGTGGCGGTGGCACAGATACGCAGTATTTT. Full variable domain (rest looked up from reference TRBV14 and TRBJ2-3): EAGVTQFPSHSVIEKGQTVTLRCDPISGHDNLYWYRRVMGKEIKFLLHFVKESKQDESGMPNNRFLAERTGGTYSTLKVQPAELEDSGVYFCASSQKRGTWGGGGTDTQYFGPGTRLTVL.

The chain links TRBV7-9 to TRBJ1-1, with D perhaps TRBD1 (6 bases). CDR1 SEHNR and CDR2 FQNEAQ come from the germline V gene (reference sequence). CDR3 length equals 13 residues. Deletions cut 5 bases from V and 9 bases from J, with 16 bases between. As DNA, the CDR3 is TGTGCCAGCAGCCAGGGGAGCGGGGCCCAAGCTTTCTTT. Translated, it gives CASSQGSGAQAFF.

The chain is built from TRBV5-1 and TRBJ1-3; D is possibly TRBD1 (5 bases). Trimming shortened V by 0 bases and J by 4 bases, and 8 bases separated the two germline ends. CDR3 length: 14 residues. Germline V gives CDR1 SGHRS, CDR2 YFSETQ. The CDR3 DNA reads TGCGCCAGCAGCTTGGAGGGGATCGGAAACACCATATATTTT. Translation gives CASSLEGIGNTIYF.

As for this clone: Its ends do not fully match the called genes, so a read error is possible. The CDR3, as DNA: TGTGCTAGCAGCTTCCCCGGGACTAGCGGGAGGGAGGATACGCAGTATTTT. It translates to CASSFPGTSGREDTQYF. The V gene is TRBV7-7, the J gene TRBJ2-3; 16 nucleotides agree with TRBD2. The CDR3 length is 17 residues. Germline V gene lookup returns CDR1 SSHAT and CDR2 FNYEAQ (reference sequence).

CDR3 sequence: CAWTGRGGTYEQYF. DNA for the CDR3: TGTGCCTGGACGGGACGGGGGGGGACCTACGAGCAGTACTTC. The rearrangement uses TRBV30 and TRBJ2-7; 8 bases line up with TRBD2. The CDR3 contains 14 residues. V lost 4 bases and J lost 2; bases outside the gene matches: 7. Germline lookup yields CDR1 GTSNPN and CDR2 SVGIG (reference sequence).

This chain connects TRBV5-8 to TRBJ1-4, with D unclear. CDR1 and CDR2 from the germline V gene are SGHTS and YDEGEE. Trimming removed 7 bases at V and 8 bases at J, with 15 bases between. CDR3 length equals 13 residues. The CDR3 nucleotides read TGTGCCAGCCGCCCCCAGGAGATCGAAAAACTGTTTTTT. This codes for CASRPQEIEKLFF.

The CDR3, as DNA: TGTGCCACCCGGGGACAGAGTAATGAAAAACTGTTTTTT. Its translation: CATRGQSNEKLFF. This rearrangement joins TRBV6-5 to TRBJ1-4; the match to TRBD1 covers 7 bases. This CDR3 contains 13 residues. Losses at the gene ends were 10 bases for V and 4 bases for J; bases not matched to a gene: 6. Germline V lookup: CDR1 MNHEY, CDR2 SVGAGI.

The chain recombines TRBV6-5 with TRBJ1-2, with D maybe TRBD1 (6 bases). CDR1 is MNHEY and CDR2 is SVGAGI in the germline V gene. Trimming shortened V by 0 bases and J by 5 bases, and 13 bases separated the two germline ends. This CDR3 is built from 15 residues. The CDR3 is CASSYSGGGGYGYTF. The CDR3 coding sequence is TGTGCCAGCAGTTACTCGGGGGGCGGAGGTTATGGCTACACCTTC.

On this clone: The junction and the germline gene differ at one end; a read error may be behind it. The chain links TRBV12-3 or TRBV12-4 to TRBJ1-5; no definite D call. This CDR3 contains 12 residues. The CDR3 loop is CASGISDQPQHF. CDR3 sequence (DNA): TGTGCCAGCGGGATTAGCGATCAGCCCCAGCATTTT.

The chain carries TRBV30 and TRBJ2-5; 14 bases fit TRBD2. Germline V gene sequence: CDR1 GTSNPN, CDR2 SVGIG (reference sequence). V was clipped by 2 bases and J by 4 bases; unmatched bases: 3. This CDR3 is built from 15 residues. The CDR3 DNA follows: TGTGCCTGGAGTAATGGACTAGCGGGAGGAGAGACCCAGTACTTC. Translation: CAWSNGLAGGETQYF.

The chain carries TRBV7-2 and TRBJ2-7; D remains unclear. Trimming removed 1 base at V and 3 bases at J, with 19 bases between. Germline V gives CDR1 SGHTA, CDR2 FQGNSA. This CDR3 has 17 residues. CDR3 residues: CASSLVAVSSIHYEQYF. CDR3 coding DNA: TGTGCCAGCAGCTTAGTCGCAGTCTCTTCTATACACTACGAGCAGTACTTC.

The chain employs TRBV2 and TRBJ2-2, with a tentative D call TRBD1 (6 bases). Germline CDR1 and CDR2: SNHLY and FYNNEI. Trimming took 8 bases from V and 1 from J, leaving 11 bases between them. The CDR3 length is 14 residues. The CDR3 is CASLRGGNTGELFF. DNA for the CDR3: TGTGCCAGCCTTCGAGGGGGGAACACCGGGGAGCTGTTTTTT.

The V gene is TRBV9, the J gene TRBJ2-3, with D uncertain. The CDR3 is 15 amino acids. V was clipped by 0 bases and J by 1 base, with 9 bases between them. The germline gives CDR1 SGDLS, CDR2 YYNGEE. CDR3 sequence (DNA): TGTGCCAGCAGCGTAGGCGCTGTTGGCACAGATACGCAGTATTTT. Protein product: CASSVGAVGTDTQYF.

The rearrangement links TRBV5-1 to TRBJ2-1, with unresolved D. The germline V gene encodes CDR1 SGHRS and CDR2 YFSETQ. Trimming pared 7 bases from V and 5 bases from J, leaving 13 bases between. The CDR3 runs 13 residues. The CDR3 reads CASGSGTDNEQFF. The CDR3 DNA reads as TGCGCCAGCGGGTCGGGCACGGACAATGAGCAGTTCTTC.

This sequence joins TRBV6-5 and TRBJ1-1, with D unclear. V was cut by 6 bases and J by 4 bases, with 18 bases left in between. Germline loops: CDR1 MNHEY, CDR2 SVGAGI. The CDR3 has 15 residues. The CDR3 region has the DNA TGTGCCAGCAGGTGGGTTGGGCGCGGGAGCACTGAAGCTTTCTTT. It translates to CASRWVGRGSTEAFF.

The chain couples TRBV5-1 to TRBJ1-1; TRBD1 aligns across 10 bases. Germline V CDR1 and CDR2: SGHRS, YFSETQ. The V and J ends lost 3 bases and 3 bases, in that order; junction bases with no gene match: 2. This CDR3 has 14 residues. The CDR3 reads CASSSGQGDTEAFF. The CDR3 DNA is TGCGCCAGCAGCTCAGGACAGGGGGACACTGAAGCTTTCTTT.

Written as DNA, the CDR3 is TGTGCCAGCACCAGAACAACTAATGAAAAACTGTTTTTT. It is translated as CASTRTTNEKLFF. The chain is built from TRBV2 and TRBJ1-4; D call uncertain. In germline, CDR1 is SNHLY, CDR2 FYNNEI. The V gene lost 7 bases and the J gene lost 0 bases, with 6 bases spanning the gap. The CDR3 sequence is 13 residues long.

This chain joins TRBV7-8 and TRBJ1-2; D not certain. The CDR3 has 13 residues. Germline CDR1 SGHVS, CDR2 FQNEAQ. Trimming took off 4 bases at V and 6 bases at J, with 12 bases between the two ends. In DNA, the CDR3 is TGTGCCAGCAGCTGGTGGGGAAGCGATGGCTACACCTTC. Protein: CASSWWGSDGYTF. Full variable domain (remainder filled in from reference TRBV7-8 and TRBJ1-2): GAGVSQSPRYKVAKRGQDVALRCDPISGHVSLFWYQQALGQGPEFLTYFQNEAQLDKSGLPSDRFFAERPEGSVSTLKIQRTQQEDSAVYLCASSWWGSDGYTFGSGTRLTVV.

This rearrangement joins TRBV29-1 to TRBJ2-7; no clear D. Germline V gene data show CDR1 as SQVTM and CDR2 as ANQGSEA. The V gene lost 1 base and the J gene lost 1 base, with 5 bases spanning the gap. This CDR3 has 12 residues. Written as DNA, the CDR3 is TGCAGCGTTGAAGGAGTTTCCTACGAGCAGTACTTC. It specifies CSVEGVSYEQYF.

CDR3 sequence (DNA): TGTGCCAGCAGCCAAGAAATAGCCCAACCCTACAATGAGCAGTTCTTC. It specifies CASSQEIAQPYNEQFF. This rearrangement joins TRBV3-1 (or the pseudogene TRBV3-2) to TRBJ2-1; D uncertain. V lost 0 bases, J lost 2 bases, and 11 bases lay in between. CDR1 and CDR2 (germline): LGHDT, YNNKEL (reference sequence). The CDR3 loop spans 16 amino acids.

The chain joins TRBV14 to TRBJ2-3; TRBD1 matches 8 bases. The CDR3 spans 12 residues. The germline V gene has CDR1 SGHDN and CDR2 FVKESK. Unmatched junction bases numbered 5, after V lost 4 bases and J lost 11 bases. This CDR3 is CASSLGQGVQYF. The CDR3 DNA reads TGTGCCAGCAGCCTAGGACAGGGCGTGCAGTATTTT.

V gene TRBV3-1 (or the pseudogene TRBV3-2) combines with J gene TRBJ1-2; D gene unclear. V lost 3 bases, J lost 6 bases, and 14 bases lay in between. Germline V gene data show CDR1 as LGHDT and CDR2 as YNNKEL (reference sequence). CDR3 length: 14 residues. In DNA, the CDR3 is TGTGCCAGCAGCCAGGGAGGAGGGTCACATGGCTACACCTTC. Its protein product is CASSQGGGSHGYTF.